This TCR beta chain derives from a study of blood T cells in healthy people across ages (dated by TCRdb to the mid-2010s). About the full investigation: In model experiments, template switching captured about one uniquely barcoded TCR beta cDNA molecule for every two T cells. The study measured age-related changes in TCR beta repertoire diversity using deep sequencing normalized with unique cDNA molecular identifiers. The donors were divided into four age groups: young (average approximately 16 years), middle-aged (around 37), aged (approximately 62) and long-lived (roughly 82). The study analyzed two additional independent replicas of 1 million unique cDNA reads from the same blood draw for two donors, one aged 18 to 30 and one aged 80 or older. What the work shows at the level of the full study, not this receptor alone: Since profiling was done on bulk unsorted PBMCs, naive and antigen-experienced compartments could not be conclusively compared. Compared with the aged group, the long-lived group had more naive CD4+ T cells, fewer expanded clones and increased TCR diversity, a pattern suggesting age selection. Donor CMV infection status was unknown, potentially confounding age-related changes in expanded clonotypes. Estimates of total diversity from one million sequenced T cells were regarded as lower bounds and underestimates. As age increased, observed TCR beta diversity per million T cells dropped in a roughly linear way, and a significant reduction was already evident by age 40. There was a strong correlation between observed TCR beta diversity and the percentage of naive T cells measured by flow cytometry.

A remark on this clonotype: There is no known antigen for this receptor. It has no much larger one-base neighbor in the sample; base qualities were not kept.

CDR1 and CDR2, per the germline V gene, are WSHSY and SAAADI. The CDR3, from cysteine to phenylalanine, totals 15 residues. Kept here is only the CDR3 DNA, which spans 45 bases and is read in frame from base 1. The germline V end is reduced by 10 bases and the J end by 1 base; junction bases left unmatched: 11. Donors were 40 or so systemically healthy Caucasian individuals from Russia aged 6 to 90 years. Each donor gave approximately 9.3 milliliters of peripheral blood, collected into EDTA-treated Vacutainer tubes. PBMCs were isolated by Ficoll-Paque density-gradient centrifugation, with at least 7 million obtained per sample. Total RNA, at least 6 micrograms per sample, was extracted from PBMCs with Trizol reagent. For every donor, an aliquot of PBMCs went through flow cytometry to measure the percentages of naive CD45RAhigh/CD27high T cells. Receptor libraries were prepared by 5' RACE. Sequencing was carried out with an Illumina HiSeq 2500. A second roughly 6 to 11 cycle PCR used a sample-barcoded 5' primer and a J-beta primer mix. A template-switch 5' adaptor carrying 12 random nucleotides introduced a unique molecular identifier onto each TCR beta cDNA molecule. Each sample yielded at least 3 million CDR3-containing paired-end reads. First-strand cDNA synthesis was performed from all RNA using the Mint cDNA synthesis kit, with priming by a TRBC-specific oligonucleotide. All cDNA was treated with uracil-DNA glycosylase and then went through a first 18-cycle PCR with the universal primers M1SS and BC2_uni_R. In the paper's pipeline: For normalization, 1 million high-quality reads were randomly selected from each sample, with every read carrying a distinct molecular identifier. Reads with shared molecular identifiers were discarded instead of being binned into consensus sequences. MiTCR, with a Q25 quality threshold and the strictest error-elimination algorithm, was used for CDR3 identification, clonotype clustering and error correction. Lower-bound total TCR beta diversity was estimated with a nonparametric unseen species model using Euler transformation. TCRdb itself trimmed the public reads at Q25 with fastp, ran MiXCR and retained productive beta chains. Every entry covers one CDR3 protein and lists the most common genes and DNA from its rows. The authors' filters were not applied to this entry. In all, the sample holds hundreds of thousands of distinct CDR3 sequences, and 27% of those were seen once. 3.6% of the sample rests with the top ten.

The sample was also reused in another study, on T cells of mothers and their children. As that second study puts it: Donors were nine systemically healthy Caucasian individuals: three mothers and their six children. cDNA synthesis consumed the entire amount of extracted RNA, loaded at roughly 1.5 ug RNA in each 15 ul reaction. Sample barcodes and 2-4 random nucleotides were added via the M1S primer in the second PCR. Over 9 million TCR beta CDR3 reads came from each mother, compared with several million reads from each child. In both related and unrelated pairs, thymic selection shapes the output of TCR recombination in a similar way, with inherited differences having only a minor effect. Normalized repertoire overlap was always found to be slightly, but never significantly, higher in related mother-child pairs than in unrelated mother-child pairs. With a sensitivity of approximately 100 clones per million clonotypes, no persistent microchimeric T cell clones were detected. In the study, deep NGS was used to compare the TCR beta repertoires of mothers and children, and features distinguishing related mother-child pairs from unrelated individuals were sought. On average, the children were roughly 11 +/- 4 years old, while the mothers were about 40 +/- 4 years old. After adapter ligation was performed with NEBNext reagents, the libraries were sequenced on an Illumina HiSeq 2000 with 100+100 nt paired-end reads. Mother and child libraries were prepared a month apart and sequenced in separate runs to prevent cross-contamination. For each donor, somewhere between about 450,000 and 2,000,000 distinct TCR beta clonotypes were identified. Naive TCR beta clonotypes were estimated from low-frequency clonotypes matched to each donor's FACS-determined naive share, without sorting.

Here the chain combines TRBV10-2 and TRBJ2-5; a stretch of 8 junction bases matches TRBD2. The TCR comes from a boy between 2 and 10 years old in good health. The sample was blood. In nucleotides, the sequence is TGCGCCAACAGAGAGAGACTAGCGCCCCAAGAGACCCAGTACTTC. Its protein is CANRERLAPQETQYF.